The next 26 T cell receptor beta chains were all read from a single sample in a study of blood T cell repertoires in COVID-19. TCRdb's copy holds only in-frame clones and misses some; the assay was immunoSEQ multiplex PCR. Of some 87,000 clones listed, 85% to 95% are singletons. Sequencing used peripheral blood. The source is a woman aged 60 to 75 with active COVID-19.

V and J are TRBV7-9 and TRBJ2-2; TRBD2 agrees at 7 bases. The germline gives CDR1 SEHNR, CDR2 FQNEAQ (reference sequence). V shed 1 base, J shed 4 bases, and the junction held 9 bases outside the gene matches. The CDR3 is made up of 17 amino acids. The CDR3 is CASSLGPRGIRTGELFF. CDR3 bases: TGTGCCAGCAGCTTAGGACCGCGGGGGATACGCACCGGGGAGCTGTTTTTT.

The V and J genes are TRBV5-6 and TRBJ2-3, with 7 bases fitting TRBD1. Per the germline V gene, CDR1 is SGHDT and CDR2 is YYEEEE. V was pared by 4 bases and J by 0 bases, with 2 bases of the junction left unmatched. The CDR3 spans 14 residues. In DNA form, the CDR3 reads TGTGCCAGCAGCCGGGGACAGAGCACAGATACGCAGTATTTT. Its translation: CASSRGQSTDTQYF.

The chain has TRBV27 and TRBJ2-2; D gene uncertain. CDR1 is MNHEY, CDR2 SMNVEV, per germline (reference sequence). V shed 6 bases and J shed 8 bases, with 10 bases lying between them. The CDR3 runs 12 residues. Written as DNA, the CDR3 is TGTGCCAGCAGGCCAATCAGGGGGGAGCTGTTTTTT. Its translation is CASRPIRGELFF.

The chain joins TRBV18 to TRBJ2-7, with D uncertain. Germline CDR1 KGHSH, CDR2 LQKENI. This CDR3 contains 15 residues. Trimming stripped 0 bases from V and 4 bases from J, with 13 bases between. The CDR3 DNA is TGTGCCAGCTCACCACCGGAAGTTGGGCGTTACGAGCAGTACTTC. Protein product: CASSPPEVGRYEQYF.

This chain connects TRBV6-2 or TRBV6-3 to TRBJ2-1, with TRBD2 matching 9 bases. The J segment lost 3 bases and the V segment lost 5 bases, leaving 8 bases of the junction unmatched. The CDR3 spans 16 residues. The V gene's germline CDR1 is MNHEY and CDR2 SVGEGT. For the CDR3, the DNA is TGTGCCAGCAGTACCAGACTAGCGGAGAACTACAATGAGCAGTTCTTC. Translating it yields CASSTRLAENYNEQFF.

This chain connects TRBV24-1 to TRBJ2-1, with TRBD2 matching 9 bases. Germline V gene data show CDR1 as KGHDR and CDR2 as SFDVKD. This CDR3 spans 13 amino acids. Germline trimming cut 4 bases from V and 6 bases from J; bases unmatched to any gene: 0. CDR3 in amino acids: CATSEAGGNEQFF. In DNA, the CDR3 is TGTGCCACCAGTGAAGCGGGAGGCAATGAGCAGTTCTTC.

The chain employs TRBV5-6 and TRBJ2-1; tentatively, D is TRBD2 (5 bases). V lost 5 bases to trimming and J lost 9 bases, with 9 bases between them. The CDR3 runs 11 residues. The V gene's germline CDR1 is SGHDT and CDR2 YYEEEE. The CDR3: CASRRGFEQFF. For the CDR3, the DNA is TGTGCCAGCAGACGGGGATTTGAGCAGTTCTTC.

The CDR3 protein is CSVELRTSGRHSYNEQFF. CDR3 in DNA: TGCAGCGTTGAATTACGGACTAGCGGGAGGCATTCCTACAATGAGCAGTTCTTC. This rearrangement joins TRBV29-1 to TRBJ2-1, with 14 bases matching TRBD2. Losses at the gene ends were 2 bases for V and 1 base for J; bases not matched to a gene: 7. Germline-derived CDR1 and CDR2 are SQVTM and ANQGSEA. This CDR3 has 18 residues.

In regard to this clone: An end of the junction differs from the germline gene, which may be a read error. The chain joins TRBV7-8 to TRBJ2-7, with 7 bases identical to TRBD2. The CDR3 consists of 16 residues. Germline V gene lookup returns CDR1 SGHVS and CDR2 FQNEAQ. The CDR3: CASSIAGAGSTYEQYF. The DNA of the CDR3 is TGTGCCAGCAGCATAGCGGGTGCGGGATCAACCTACGAGCAGTACTTC.

The rearrangement joins TRBV5-4 to TRBJ2-7, with 9 bases lining up with TRBD1. Looked up from germline, CDR1 is SGHNT and CDR2 is YYREEE (reference sequence). The CDR3 has 13 amino acids. J was trimmed by 6 bases and V by 3 bases; bases with no gene match: 4. CDR3 bases: TGTGCCAGCAGCTCGGACAGGGGTGGCGAGCAGTACTTC. The encoded protein is CASSSDRGGEQYF.

In DNA, the CDR3 is TGTGCCTGGAGGGCCACCTTCAGGGGGCTCTACGAGCAGTACTTC. Its protein product is CAWRATFRGLYEQYF. The chain employs TRBV30 and TRBJ2-7; 8 bases line up with TRBD1. The V gene's germline CDR1 is GTSNPN and CDR2 SVGIG (reference sequence). V shed 3 bases and J 3 bases; nucleotides not matched to a gene: 10. This CDR3 contains 15 residues.

The chain employs TRBV19 and TRBJ2-5, with 7 bases that match TRBD2. Germline V gene lookup returns CDR1 LNHDA and CDR2 SQIVND (reference sequence). This CDR3 region has 13 residues. The ends lost 6 bases at V and 3 bases at J; junction bases unmatched: 4. The CDR3 sequence: CASRYLAEETQYF. In nucleotides, the CDR3 is TGTGCCAGTAGGTACCTAGCGGAAGAGACCCAGTACTTC. The full variable domain, its missing parts supplied by reference TRBV19 and TRBJ2-5, is DGGITQSPKYLFRKEGQNVTLSCEQNLNHDAMYWYRQDPGQGLRLIYYSQIVNDFQKGDIAEGYSVSREKKESFPLTVTSAQKNPTAFYLCASRYLAEETQYFGPGTRLLVL.

The table lists this clone with a count of one. The chain uses TRBV5-5 and TRBJ1-6, with TRBD1 identical over 9 bases. Looked up from germline, CDR1 is SGHKS and CDR2 is YYEKEE (reference sequence). The CDR3 runs to 16 residues. The J segment lost 14 bases and the V segment lost 0 bases, leaving 12 bases of the junction unmatched. CDR3 bases: TGTGCCAGCAGCTTGGCTATAGGACAGGGGACGGGGTCCCTCCACTTT. As protein: CASSLAIGQGTGSLHF. The full variable domain, rest sourced from reference TRBV5-5 and TRBJ1-6, is DAGVTQSPTHLIKTRGQQVTLRCSPISGHKSVSWYQQVLGQGPQFIFQYYEKEERGRGNFPDRFSARQFPNYSSELNVNALLLGDSALYLCASSLAIGQGTGSLHFGNGTRLTVT.

V and J are TRBV5-6 and TRBJ2-3; 8 bases are a match to TRBD2. Trimming removed 5 bases from V and 1 base from J; junction bases left unmatched: 6. CDR3 size: 15 residues. Germline V gives CDR1 SGHDT, CDR2 YYEEEE. The CDR3 is CASRRAGVRTDTQYF. The CDR3 DNA reads TGTGCCAGCAGACGAGCGGGAGTTCGCACAGATACGCAGTATTTT. Using reference TRBV5-6 and TRBJ2-3 for the parts outside the CDR3, the full variable domain is DAGVTQSPTHLIKTRGQQVTLRCSPKSGHDTVSWYQQALGQGPQFIFQYYEEEERQRGNFPDRFSGHQFPNYSSELNVNALLLGDSALYLCASRRAGVRTDTQYFGPGTRLTVL.

The V call is TRBV30, the J call TRBJ2-4; a possible D gene is TRBD1 (6 bases). V dropped 3 bases and J dropped 1 base, with 25 bases sitting between them. The CDR3 has 19 amino acids. Germline V CDR1 and CDR2: GTSNPN, SVGIG (reference sequence). CDR3 region: CAWSPLGRGRVGAKNIQYF. The CDR3 nucleotides read TGTGCCTGGAGCCCATTGGGCAGGGGTCGGGTAGGGGCCAAAAACATTCAGTACTTC.

The DNA for the CDR3 is TGTGCCAGCAGTTTAGCGGGGACAGCGTATAGCAATCAGCCCCAGCATTTT. It specifies CASSLAGTAYSNQPQHF. The chain has TRBV28 and TRBJ1-5; 7 bases agree with TRBD1. CDR1 and CDR2 from the germline V gene are MDHEN and SYDVKM. The CDR3 consists of 17 residues. The J segment lost 0 bases and the V segment lost 2 bases, leaving 7 bases of the junction unmatched.

The chain has TRBV28 and TRBJ1-2; possible D gene TRBD1, 5 bases. Per germline, CDR1 MDHEN and CDR2 SYDVKM. The CDR3 is 13 residues long. V lost 6 bases to trimming and J lost 5 bases, with 13 bases between them. This CDR3 is CASSPRARYGYTF. The DNA of the CDR3 is TGTGCCAGCAGCCCCAGGGCCCGTTATGGCTACACCTTC.

The chain joins TRBV4-3 to TRBJ1-3; 8 positions match TRBD1. The CDR3 has 19 amino acids. The germline V gene encodes CDR1 LGHNA and CDR2 YSLEER. V gave up 3 bases and J gave up 0 bases; unmatched junction bases: 13. In nucleotides, the CDR3 is TGCGCCAGCAGCCAGGGTTTTGGGACAGGACTTATCTCTGGAAACACCATATATTTT. Its protein product is CASSQGFGTGLISGNTIYF.

This clone was observed a single time. The genes are TRBV6-1 and TRBJ2-7; 7 bases fit TRBD1. Germline CDR1 reads MNHNS; CDR2 reads SASEGT. After removal of 0 bases from V and 5 bases from J, the junction contained 4 bases not matched to a gene. This CDR3 is built from 14 residues. The CDR3: CASSEAGRGHEQYF. The CDR3 nucleotides are TGTGCCAGCAGTGAAGCGGGTAGGGGGCACGAGCAGTACTTC.

This rearrangement joins TRBV12-3 or TRBV12-4 to TRBJ1-5, with D uncertain. Deletions cut 5 bases from V and 3 bases from J, with 8 bases between. This CDR3 has 13 amino acids. CDR3 protein: CASSRRVNQPQHF. In DNA form, the CDR3 reads TGTGCCAGCAGTAGACGGGTCAATCAGCCCCAGCATTTT.

The V gene is TRBV4-3, the J gene TRBJ2-7; TRBD1 agrees at 9 bases. V dropped 1 base and J dropped 4; count of bases not matched to a gene: 5. Germline values: CDR1 LGHNA, CDR2 YSLEER. The CDR3 extends over 15 amino acids. The chain's CDR3 is CASSQGIGTGYEQYF. CDR3 nucleotides: TGCGCCAGCAGCCAAGGGATCGGGACAGGGTACGAGCAGTACTTC.

The chain employs TRBV23-1 and TRBJ1-4; no definite D call. TRBV23-1 counts as an open reading frame of uncertain function. The CDR3 runs 13 residues. V lost 0 bases and J 8 bases, leaving 7 bases between the germline ends. CDR3 protein: CASSQSRGEKLFF. The DNA for the CDR3 is TGCGCCAGCAGTCAATCCCGAGGGGAAAAACTGTTTTTT.

J is TRBJ2-1 and V is TRBV9, with TRBD2 matching 10 bases. Germline lookup yields CDR1 SGDLS and CDR2 YYNGEE. J was trimmed by 9 bases and V by 4 bases; bases with no gene match: 10. The CDR3 consists of 15 residues. CDR3 in amino acids: CASSKTSGISFEQFF. For the CDR3, the DNA is TGTGCCAGCAGCAAAACTAGCGGGATCTCGTTTGAGCAGTTCTTC.

The gene calls are TRBV19 and TRBJ1-1; TRBD1 matches at 7 bases. The ends lost 6 bases at V and 4 bases at J; junction bases unmatched: 5. Looked up from germline, CDR1 is LNHDA and CDR2 is SQIVND (reference sequence). The CDR3 is made up of 13 amino acids. CDR3 DNA: TGTGCCAGTAGCACCCAGGGGGGCACTGAAGCTTTCTTT. Translating gives CASSTQGGTEAFF.

J is TRBJ2-1 and V is TRBV12-3 or TRBV12-4; TRBD2 is a possible D gene (7 bases). This CDR3 is 13 amino acids long. Trimming removed 6 bases at V and 9 bases at J, with 15 bases between. CDR3 sequence: CASRMGGGSEQFF. As DNA, the CDR3 is TGTGCCAGCAGGATGGGAGGGGGGAGTGAGCAGTTCTTC.

The J gene is TRBJ1-2, the V gene TRBV6-5, with 7 bases matching TRBD1. This CDR3 comprises 14 residues. V trimming: 5 bases; J trimming: 8 bases; junction bases outside the gene matches: 11. In germline, CDR1 is MNHEY, CDR2 SVGAGI. CDR3 sequence reads: CASSQLDRPGGYTF. In DNA, the CDR3 is TGTGCCAGCAGTCAATTGGACAGGCCTGGGGGCTACACCTTC.